The rows below give T cell receptor beta chains drawn from one sample of a study of cytomegalovirus exposure and HLA in healthy donors. Sequencing used immunoSEQ multiplex PCR; TCRdb keeps in-frame clones, though not all of them. The sample contains 95,000 to 100,000 clones, around 10% of which appear only once. The sample consisted of PBMCs. Receptors originate from a man aged 50-60 years in good health and CMV-seropositive. Each CDR3 is given with its conserved first and last residue. Fields, in order: clone size, V gene, J gene, D gene, CDR3 protein, CDR3 DNA. A D gene is named only where the DNA matches it firmly. Some rows mark clone size as missing; the rest say once, few, many or name a class of expanded clone.

abundance: few
v_gene: TRBV7-2
j_gene: TRBJ2-2
d_gene: NA
CDR3aa: CASSSSGFTGELFF
CDR3nt: TGTGCCAGCAGCTCCTCAGGGTTTACCGGGGAGCTGTTTTTT

abundance: NA
v_gene: TRBV7-2
j_gene: TRBJ1-2
d_gene: NA
CDR3aa: CASSLVSREDGYTF
CDR3nt: TGTGCCAGCAGCTTAGTAAGCAGGGAAGATGGCTACACCTTC

abundance: many
v_gene: TRBV6-5
j_gene: TRBJ2-7
d_gene: TRBD1
CDR3aa: CASSLGTGYEQYF
CDR3nt: TGTGCCAGCAGTCTAGGGACAGGCTACGAGCAGTACTTC

abundance: NA
v_gene: TRBV28
j_gene: TRBJ1-5
d_gene: TRBD1
CDR3aa: CASSRMGQGNRPQHF
CDR3nt: TGTGCCAGCTCCCGAATGGGACAGGGGAATCGGCCCCAGCATTTT

abundance: NA
v_gene: TRBV28
j_gene: TRBJ2-1
d_gene: NA
CDR3aa: CASSVAYNEQFF
CDR3nt: TGTGCCAGCAGTGTAGCCTACAATGAGCAGTTCTTC

abundance: NA
v_gene: TRBV5-6
j_gene: TRBJ1-3
d_gene: NA
CDR3aa: CASSLRGRGNTIYF
CDR3nt: TGTGCCAGCAGCTTGAGGGGTCGTGGAAACACCATATATTTT

abundance: NA
v_gene: TRBV5-4
j_gene: TRBJ1-1
d_gene: NA
CDR3aa: CASILSGGTEAFF
CDR3nt: TGTGCCAGCATACTCTCGGGGGGAACTGAAGCTTTCTTT

abundance: few
v_gene: TRBV25-1
j_gene: TRBJ2-7
d_gene: TRBD1
CDR3aa: CASSLQGYEQYF
CDR3nt: TGTGCCAGCAGTTTACAGGGGTACGAGCAGTACTTC

abundance: few
v_gene: TRBV2
j_gene: TRBJ1-5
d_gene: NA
CDR3aa: CASSPLGRRSSQPQHF
CDR3nt: TGTGCCAGCAGCCCTCTTGGGCGGAGGAGTTCTCAGCCCCAGCATTTT

abundance: NA
v_gene: TRBV9
j_gene: TRBJ1-4
d_gene: TRBD1
CDR3aa: CASSAGQGQEKLFF
CDR3nt: TGTGCCAGCAGCGCGGGACAGGGGCAAGAAAAACTGTTTTTT

abundance: few
v_gene: TRBV14
j_gene: TRBJ1-2
d_gene: TRBD1
CDR3aa: CASSLGQGHGYTF
CDR3nt: TGTGCCAGCAGCCTCGGACAGGGTCATGGCTACACCTTC

abundance: NA
v_gene: TRBV6-5
j_gene: TRBJ2-7
d_gene: TRBD1
CDR3aa: CASRYSGTGVGEQYF
CDR3nt: TGTGCCAGCAGATACTCCGGGACAGGGGTAGGCGAGCAGTACTTC

abundance: NA
v_gene: TRBV30
j_gene: TRBJ2-7
d_gene: NA
CDR3aa: CAVDQGPGEQYF
CDR3nt: TGTGCCGTGGATCAGGGGCCGGGGGAGCAGTACTTC

abundance: NA
v_gene: TRBV5-7
j_gene: TRBJ2-3
d_gene: TRBD1
CDR3aa: CASSYCGTGRVDTQYF
CDR3nt: TGTGCCAGCAGCTACTGCGGGACAGGGAGAGTAGATACGCAGTATTTT

abundance: NA
v_gene: TRBV7-8
j_gene: TRBJ2-7
d_gene: TRBD1
CDR3aa: CASSPTTGAYEQYF
CDR3nt: TGTGCCAGCAGCCCCACGACAGGGGCGTACGAGCAGTACTTC

abundance: few
v_gene: TRBV10-3
j_gene: TRBJ2-1
d_gene: TRBD2
CDR3aa: CATSSATSGKNEQFF
CDR3nt: TGTGCCACCTCGAGCGCGACTAGCGGGAAAAATGAGCAGTTCTTC

abundance: few
v_gene: TRBV10-1
j_gene: TRBJ1-1
d_gene: NA
CDR3aa: CASSESRGNTEAFF
CDR3nt: TGCGCCAGCAGTGAGTCAAGGGGAAACACTGAAGCTTTCTTT

abundance: few
v_gene: TRBV5-1
j_gene: TRBJ2-5
d_gene: NA
CDR3aa: CASSFTGLKETQYF
CDR3nt: TGCGCCAGCAGCTTTACAGGGCTGAAAGAGACCCAGTACTTC

abundance: NA
v_gene: TRBV7-2
j_gene: TRBJ2-7
d_gene: NA
CDR3aa: CASSGSGFAAYEQYF
CDR3nt: TGTGCCAGCAGCGGATCGGGGTTTGCGGCATACGAGCAGTACTTC

abundance: NA
v_gene: TRBV21-1
j_gene: TRBJ2-7
d_gene: NA
CDR3aa: CASSAISGRPSYEQYF
CDR3nt: TGTGCCAGCAGCGCCATTAGCGGGAGACCTTCCTACGAGCAGTACTTC

abundance: NA
v_gene: TRBV6-5
j_gene: TRBJ2-5
d_gene: NA
CDR3aa: CASSYSDSQETQYF
CDR3nt: TGTGCCAGCAGTTACTCGGACTCCCAAGAGACCCAGTACTTC

abundance: NA
v_gene: TRBV27
j_gene: TRBJ2-7
d_gene: NA
CDR3aa: CASSLTQQGYEQYF
CDR3nt: TGTGCCAGCAGTTTAACCCAACAGGGATACGAGCAGTACTTC

abundance: NA
v_gene: TRBV4-2
j_gene: TRBJ2-2
d_gene: TRBD2
CDR3aa: CASSQGEAGALTGELFF
CDR3nt: TGTGCCAGCAGCCAGGGGGAAGCGGGGGCCCTCACCGGGGAGCTGTTTTTT

abundance: NA
v_gene: TRBV6-6
j_gene: TRBJ2-7
d_gene: NA
CDR3aa: CASSRESDYEQYF
CDR3nt: TGTGCCAGCAGTAGGGAAAGCGACTACGAGCAGTACTTC

abundance: NA
v_gene: TRBV4-1
j_gene: TRBJ2-1
d_gene: TRBD2
CDR3aa: CASSQDVAGGWSSYNEQFF
CDR3nt: TGCGCCAGCAGCCAAGACGTAGCGGGAGGCTGGAGCTCCTACAATGAGCAGTTCTTC

abundance: NA
v_gene: TRBV5-1
j_gene: TRBJ2-7
d_gene: NA
CDR3aa: CASSYRTEPYEQYF
CDR3nt: TGCGCCAGCAGCTACCGGACAGAGCCCTACGAGCAGTACTTC

abundance: few
v_gene: TRBV6-6
j_gene: TRBJ2-1
d_gene: NA
CDR3aa: CASSTPGLLGEFF
CDR3nt: TGTGCCAGCAGCACACCGGGACTCCTCGGGGAGTTCTTC

abundance: many
v_gene: TRBV7-3
j_gene: TRBJ2-5
d_gene: NA
CDR3aa: CASSHGGTQETQYF
CDR3nt: TGTGCCAGCAGCCATGGGGGGACCCAAGAGACCCAGTACTTC

abundance: NA
v_gene: TRBV19
j_gene: TRBJ2-2
d_gene: NA
CDR3aa: CASSIYWGRTGELFF
CDR3nt: TGTGCCAGTAGTATTTATTGGGGGAGGACCGGGGAGCTGTTTTTT

abundance: NA
v_gene: TRBV2
j_gene: TRBJ2-7
d_gene: NA
CDR3aa: CASSEFLEQYF
CDR3nt: TGTGCCAGCAGTGAATTTCTCGAGCAGTACTTC

abundance: NA
v_gene: TRBV7-2
j_gene: TRBJ1-4
d_gene: NA
CDR3aa: CASSLGTVGSEKLFF
CDR3nt: TGTGCCAGCAGCTTAGGGACGGTGGGGAGTGAAAAACTGTTTTTT

abundance: few
v_gene: TRBV7-6
j_gene: TRBJ2-7
d_gene: TRBD2
CDR3aa: CASSLLSGRGDEQYF
CDR3nt: TGTGCCAGCAGCTTATTAAGCGGGAGAGGTGACGAGCAGTACTTC

abundance: many
v_gene: TRBV4-3
j_gene: TRBJ2-1
d_gene: TRBD2
CDR3aa: CASSYLAETYNEQFF
CDR3nt: TGCGCCAGCAGCTATCTAGCGGAGACTTACAATGAGCAGTTCTTC

abundance: NA
v_gene: TRBV28
j_gene: TRBJ1-1
d_gene: NA
CDR3aa: CASSIGGTGNTEAFF
CDR3nt: TGTGCCAGCAGCATAGGCGGGACGGGGAACACTGAAGCTTTCTTT

abundance: NA
v_gene: TRBV9
j_gene: TRBJ2-5
d_gene: TRBD2
CDR3aa: CASNPSGQETQYF
CDR3nt: TGTGCCAGCAACCCTAGCGGGCAAGAGACCCAGTACTTC

abundance: once
v_gene: TRBV2
j_gene: TRBJ2-5
d_gene: NA
CDR3aa: CASSVLEDQETQYF
CDR3nt: TGTGCCAGCAGCGTACTAGAGGACCAAGAGACCCAGTACTTC

abundance: NA
v_gene: TRBV5-1
j_gene: TRBJ2-6
d_gene: TRBD2
CDR3aa: CASSPSGGHARNEIISGANVLTF
CDR3nt: TGCGCCAGCAGCCCCAGCGGGGGACACGCAAGAAACGAAATAATCTCTGGGGCCAACGTCCTGACTTTC

abundance: NA
v_gene: TRBV18
j_gene: TRBJ1-4
d_gene: NA
CDR3aa: CASSPGLATNEKLFF
CDR3nt: TGTGCCAGCTCACCGGGCCTGGCAACTAATGAAAAACTGTTTTTT

abundance: few
v_gene: TRBV6-6
j_gene: TRBJ2-7
d_gene: NA
CDR3aa: CASSGDIYYEQYF
CDR3nt: TGTGCCAGCAGTGGGGACATCTACTACGAGCAGTACTTC

abundance: NA
v_gene: TRBV28
j_gene: TRBJ2-2
d_gene: NA
CDR3aa: CASSSAGRSNTGELFF
CDR3nt: TGTGCCAGCAGTTCAGCGGGCCGCTCGAACACCGGGGAGCTGTTTTTT

abundance: NA
v_gene: TRBV27
j_gene: TRBJ1-1
d_gene: NA
CDR3aa: CATLPSGQQNTEAFF
CDR3nt: TGTGCCACCCTTCCGAGCGGACAGCAGAACACTGAAGCTTTCTTT

abundance: NA
v_gene: TRBV5-1
j_gene: TRBJ1-2
d_gene: TRBD1
CDR3aa: CASSLAFPGGSYGYTF
CDR3nt: TGCGCCAGCAGCTTGGCCTTTCCAGGGGGGTCCTATGGCTACACCTTC

abundance: NA
v_gene: TRBV6-5
j_gene: TRBJ2-1
d_gene: TRBD2
CDR3aa: CASSYGASGGYNEQFF
CDR3nt: TGTGCCAGCAGTTACGGGGCGAGCGGGGGCTACAATGAGCAGTTCTTC

abundance: few
v_gene: TRBV2
j_gene: TRBJ1-2
d_gene: TRBD1
CDR3aa: CAIDTGGRGYTF
CDR3nt: TGTGCCATCGATACAGGGGGCCGGGGCTACACCTTC

abundance: NA
v_gene: TRBV28
j_gene: TRBJ2-2
d_gene: TRBD2
CDR3aa: CASSTGQGLAVGTGELFF
CDR3nt: TGTGCCAGCTCCACCGGCCAAGGGCTAGCGGTCGGAACCGGGGAGCTGTTTTTT

abundance: few
v_gene: TRBV2
j_gene: TRBJ1-5
d_gene: NA
CDR3aa: CASIGGLGGNQPQHF
CDR3nt: TGTGCCAGCATAGGAGGGCTGGGGGGCAATCAGCCCCAGCATTTT

abundance: NA
v_gene: TRBV5-1
j_gene: TRBJ2-1
d_gene: TRBD2
CDR3aa: CASRGGAGVENEQFF
CDR3nt: TGCGCCAGCAGGGGGGGAGCGGGAGTGGAAAATGAGCAGTTCTTC

abundance: NA
v_gene: TRBV4-3
j_gene: TRBJ2-1
d_gene: TRBD2
CDR3aa: CASSQDFGLAGNNEQFF
CDR3nt: TGCGCCAGCAGCCAAGATTTTGGACTAGCGGGGAACAATGAGCAGTTCTTC

abundance: NA
v_gene: TRBV7-6
j_gene: TRBJ1-5
d_gene: TRBD1
CDR3aa: CASSQRTGWGNQPQHF
CDR3nt: TGTGCCAGCAGCCAGCGGACAGGGTGGGGCAATCAGCCCCAGCATTTT

abundance: NA
v_gene: TRBV29-1
j_gene: TRBJ1-1
d_gene: NA
CDR3aa: CSVVVGVSEAFF
CDR3nt: TGCAGCGTTGTGGTGGGCGTGTCTGAAGCTTTCTTT

abundance: few
v_gene: TRBV2
j_gene: TRBJ1-4
d_gene: NA
CDR3aa: CASSEEELREKLFF
CDR3nt: TGTGCCAGCAGTGAGGAGGAGCTTCGGGAAAAACTGTTTTTT

abundance: few
v_gene: TRBV4-2
j_gene: TRBJ2-2
d_gene: NA
CDR3aa: CASSQDRYGGRNTGELFF
CDR3nt: TGTGCCAGCAGCCAAGATCGCTACGGGGGAAGGAACACCGGGGAGCTGTTTTTT

abundance: NA
v_gene: TRBV5-1
j_gene: TRBJ2-3
d_gene: TRBD2
CDR3aa: CASSLVSGRDTDTQYF
CDR3nt: TGCGCCAGCAGCTTGGTTAGCGGGAGGGACACAGATACGCAGTATTTT

abundance: NA
v_gene: TRBV9
j_gene: TRBJ2-7
d_gene: NA
CDR3aa: CASSPRLVIYEQYF
CDR3nt: TGTGCCAGCAGCCCTAGACTAGTAATATACGAGCAGTACTTC

abundance: few
v_gene: TRBV10-3
j_gene: TRBJ2-7
d_gene: TRBD1
CDR3aa: CAILDPGQGSYEQYF
CDR3nt: TGTGCCATTCTAGATCCGGGACAGGGGTCCTACGAGCAGTACTTC

abundance: NA
v_gene: TRBV2
j_gene: TRBJ2-1
d_gene: NA
CDR3aa: CASSEWQGSYNEQFF
CDR3nt: TGTGCCAGCAGTGAATGGCAGGGGTCCTACAATGAGCAGTTCTTC

abundance: few
v_gene: TRBV28
j_gene: TRBJ1-5
d_gene: NA
CDR3aa: CASSPPYTEFNQPQHF
CDR3nt: TGTGCCAGCAGTCCACCATACACAGAATTCAATCAGCCCCAGCATTTT

abundance: few
v_gene: TRBV4-3
j_gene: TRBJ2-7
d_gene: TRBD2
CDR3aa: CASSQAKGASGSNEQYF
CDR3nt: TGCGCCAGCAGCCAAGCCAAGGGGGCTAGCGGGAGTAACGAGCAGTACTTC